Sequencing of this T cell receptor (beta chain) was carried out in a study of cytomegalovirus exposure and HLA in healthy donors (dated by TCRdb to the late 2010s). Context from the whole study: An earlier analysis of some 500 of the donors reported about 250 Gb of sequence data and 117 million unique TCR beta sequences from roughly 200 million T cells. An early release covering 550 to 700 HLA-typed donors comprised around 300 gigabases of sequencing data and 85 million to 100 million unique TCR sequences. Among the roughly 400 genotyped donors, around 81% belonged to the genetic ancestry cluster associated with self-reported Caucasian donors. The study aimed to test whether cataloging public T cell receptors could reveal signatures of past pathogen exposure. Using immunosequencing, the study profiled T cell repertoires from 500 to 800 subjects and related those repertoires to cytomegalovirus serostatus. Besides the first cohort of roughly 640 subjects, a separate validation cohort made up of over a hundred different subjects was used. The study combined high-throughput TCR immunosequencing, statistical association of individual TCRs with disease status, and machine learning to predict cytomegalovirus infection status. To study patterns of TCR occurrence, a later analysis re-analyzed previously published TCR beta repertoires from 550 to 800 donors and added high-resolution HLA genotyping. The later analysis used no new phenotypic data to find candidate immune exposures, relying instead on TCR beta sequences and their occurrence across donors. An earlier analysis of several hundred of the donors applied high-throughput TCR beta sequencing to assess whether each TCR beta V gene segment acted as functional or pseudogenic. Donor age, sex, ethnicity and CMV serostatus were compiled alongside the repertoire data. A later genetic analysis took genome-wide SNP genotypes for about three fifths of the 666 donors and used that subset as a discovery cohort. All discovery cohort repertoires had been generated on a single sequencing platform. Both class I and class II loci were covered by HLA typing, at four-digit resolution. Typing coverage varied by locus: roughly 620-640 donors for A, B, C, DRB1 and DQB1; approximately 500 for DQA1; more than 600 for DPA1; under 490 for DPB1. Several DR-DQ haplotypes were treated as single units for association and clustering because of strong linkage in the cohort. On average, 235,054 unique TCR beta nucleotide sequences were sequenced per donor among about 400 genotyped donors of the cohort, with 15% to 20% of those sequences being non-productive.

The cohort was made up of under 800 healthy bone marrow donors. Cohort members were all nominally healthy when sampled, although unrecorded immune exposures were likely present. The donor tested CMV seropositive and was one of the 289 seropositive cohort members. Every donor gave a peripheral blood sample, and the peripheral blood mononuclear cells from that sample were used for TCR beta sequencing. Genomic DNA was extracted from the blood cell samples with the Qiagen DNeasy Blood Extraction Kit. Worth noting for this clone: The antigen this receptor binds is unknown. Base qualities are not provided; no much larger clone lies one nucleotide away.

Library preparation used the immunoSEQ multiplex PCR assay. For the multiplex PCR, a mixture combining 60 forward primers for TCR Vbeta segments and 13 reverse primers for TCR Jbeta segments was used. Amplification of the CDR3 region of rearranged TCR beta genes was performed with a multiplex PCR assay on genomic DNA. The amplified TCR beta libraries were sequenced on the Illumina HiSeq System as 87-base-pair reads. Regarding the original processing steps: In a later analysis, 80 million or so unique TCR beta chains were counted across the roughly 670 repertoires, and about 9.9 million of these chains were shared by at least two donors. A nearest-neighbor algorithm error-corrected the raw reads and collapsed the reads into unique sequences, merging closely related sequences to remove PCR and sequencing errors. V, D and J gene segments were assigned by aligning CDR3 sequences to IMGT reference sequences. For a sequence to be retained, at least a six-nucleotide match to both a V gene segment and a J gene segment was required. Rearrangements were called productive when the CDR3 lacked stop codons and stayed in frame with V and J; all others were non-productive. CDR3 was defined according to IMGT convention as the region running from the second conserved V-encoded cysteine to the conserved J-encoded phenylalanine. The earlier analysis of 587 of the donors excluded any sequence lacking an unambiguous match to a single V gene segment. An earlier analysis of over 450 of the donors classified V segments as functional when productive rearrangements were above 56.7% and as segregating when the standard deviation between donors was above 5%. A statistical classification framework was built for diagnosing cytomegalovirus status from the catalog of TCR beta chain sequences. V and J gene assignment, in a later analysis, came from comparing TCR nucleotide sequences with IMGT/GENE-DB human TR gene sequences. In a later analysis, CDR3 sequences and most-parsimonious VDJ recombination scenarios were assigned using the TCRdist pipeline. In a later analysis, each TCR beta chain was defined by its CDR3 amino acid sequence together with its V-gene family, and reads lacking a unique V-gene family were excluded. A later analysis removed nearly 600 highly shared, low-generation-probability nucleotide sequences to deal with suspected cross-contamination and a sequencing artifact. In a later analysis, a clonal expansion index was calculated for each public chain from normalized within-repertoire ranks of inferred template counts. In a later analysis, generation probabilities were computed with a VDJ recombination model fitted to out-of-frame rearrangements, and the resulting probabilities were checked against IGoR. In a later analysis, hypergeometric tests were used to score TCR-TCR, TCR-HLA and TCR-CMV co-occurrence, with a repertoire-size bias correction applied to TCR pairs. A later analysis estimated false discovery rates by permuting HLA or CMV assignments 20 times. In a later analysis, co-occurring TCRs were grouped with DBSCAN, and TCRdist sequence similarity was added when clustering was performed within HLA-allele-positive subsets. Repertoires with fewer than 30,000 or more than 120,000 public chains were left out of co-occurrence clustering, as were five repertoires with anomalous nucleotide sharing. TCRdb limited this immuneACCESS table to in-frame rearrangements with V and J called. A share of clones is missing; checked studies link under half to unresolved V genes, and the rest is unexplained. V and J calls and clone size are copied from that table; D and trimming were computed from the DNA. The sample table records 60,000 to 90,000 clones; 65% to 70% of these occur just once. The ten largest clones capture roughly 7.6% of the sample.

Broad study findings and their caveats: Most TCR sequences were observed very rarely across donors, whereas some public TCRs were present in many individuals. An earlier analysis of some 560 of the donors showed that most TCR beta V segments appeared in productive rearrangements either about 87% or about 30% of the time, which broadly matched IMGT annotations. CMV serostatus was the only immune exposure information available for the cohort. The sequencing pipeline was judged likely to have produced a cluster of highly shared sequence variants as a technical artifact. A further reported finding was that TCR beta sequences accurately predicted the HLA-A and HLA-B alleles for most subjects in the first cohort. The earlier analysis of 587 of the donors excluded 15 to 20 rarely observed V segments, including chromosome 9 orphons, because counts were too low. Because some donors lacked HLA typing at each locus, the association tests relied only on the typed subset. According to a later genetic analysis, donors in an Asian-associated ancestry cluster had fewer N-insertions in productive TCRs than the approximately 700-donor mean. An association between a missense DCLRE1C variant and V-gene and J-gene trimming of TCR beta chains was found in a later genetic analysis and replicated in an independent cohort. The 87-base-pair reads could not distinguish some IMGT-functional V segments, including TRBV6-2 and TRBV6-3, so those segments were excluded. Cytomegalovirus status was reported to be diagnosed by the classifier with high specificity and sensitivity in both the original and validation cohorts. In a later analysis, HLA-associated TCR beta chains showed more clonal expansion and lower generation probabilities than non-associated chains that were equally common. Several of the top co-occurrence clusters appeared to be linked to parvovirus B19, influenza, CMV and Epstein-Barr virus, according to a later analysis. The cohort was sequenced for TCR beta chains only, and without alpha or paired-chain data the features that could be detected were limited. The study gave a list of roughly 150 TCR beta chains associated with cytomegalovirus. Strong co-occurrence of HLA alleles, especially DR and DQ, made assigning TCR associations to individual alleles difficult. Correlated functional status among segregating V segments might reflect linkage disequilibrium, but an unknown experimental factor could not be ruled out. Specific HLA alleles were associated with some 15,000 TCR beta sequences at a false discovery rate of 0.05 in a later analysis. Sequencing depth was assumed to be roughly uniform across donors in the presence/absence analyses, though that assumption may not hold. The authors suggested that the approach could potentially be generalized to other disease states and immunological phenotypes. In vitro tests confirmed that a few of the cytomegalovirus-associated TCR beta chains recognize cytomegalovirus antigens. According to a later analysis, most CMV-associated TCR beta chains appeared to be HLA-restricted, and the HLA associations seemed to be driven largely by CMV exposure. According to a later analysis, TCR association rates differed among HLA loci, with DRB1 alleles showing the most associated TCRs and HLA-C alleles showing the fewest.

CDR1 and CDR2, looked up from the germline V gene, are LGHNA and YSLEER. The CDR3 runs 15 amino acids, cysteine and phenylalanine included. Here the CDR3 DNA is all that survives: 45 bases in frame from base 1. Trimmed from V: 3 bases; trimmed from J: 2 bases; junction bases lacking a gene match: 4. The sample was PBMCs. The receptor chain draws on TRBV4-3 and TRBJ2-7; 10 central nucleotides agree with TRBD1. This receptor was identified in a man aged 40-49 years in good health and CMV-seropositive. The nucleotides read TGCGCCAGCAGCCAGGGGACAGGGGTGCCCTACGAGCAGTACTTC. This gives the protein CASSQGTGVPYEQYF.